Detailed here is one T cell receptor beta chain. This clonotype came up a few times. Which antigen it targets is not known. The record has no base qualities; no much larger clone is one base away. Libraries were built with RT-PCR. Data came from an Illumina HiSeq 2500. TCRdb applied fastp at Q25 and MiXCR to the public reads, then kept only in-frame beta chains. Rows with one shared CDR3 protein collapse into an entry with the most common genes and DNA. Here the sample has 400,000 to 550,000 distinct CDR3 sequences; 25% occur a single time. The ten largest make up 1.9% of the sample. This record belongs to a study of response to subunit inactivated influenza vaccine (dated by TCRdb to between 2018 and 2020). Regarding the complete study: The study used deep quantitative T cell receptor repertoire profiling to track responses to a trivalent subunit inactivated influenza vaccine. The paper's findings and limits, for the study overall: According to the authors, only a limited number of new T cells may be recruited by each seasonal influenza vaccination.

From the cysteine up to the phenylalanine, the CDR3 has a length of 16 residues. Only the CDR3 DNA stays, 48 bases, in frame from base 1. Trimmed from V: 0 bases; trimmed from J: 5 bases; junction bases lacking a gene match: 7. According to the germline V gene, CDR1 reads MNHEY and CDR2 reads SVGAGI. The receptor's source is a man in his fifties or sixties who received an inactivated influenza vaccine. Donor details come from another sample of the same person, matched by shared clones. The chain couples TRBV6-5 to TRBJ2-3; 8 junctional bases match TRBD1. The sequencing used CD4+ T cells sorted from PBMCs, collected 5 days after vaccination. The nucleotide sequence reads TGTGCCAGCAGTTACTCCGGCAGGGGGCGCGGAGATACGCAGTATTTT. The translation is CASSYSGRGRGDTQYF.